Below, 18 T cell receptor beta chains from the same sample are listed, as sequenced in a study of T-cell reconstitution after alpha-beta-depleted transplantation in children. TCRbeta library construction was performed incorporating unique molecular identifiers. One entry per CDR3 protein results from TCRdb running MiXCR on the PCR reads. The data contain some 200,000 distinct CDR3 sequences, around 9.6% of them singletons. Material: PBMCs from the stem cell graft donor, obtained from the stem cell graft. Receptor source: a human donor who donated a stem cell graft to a child with acute lymphoblastic leukemia.

This clonotype turned up a few times. The chain joins TRBV7-2 to TRBJ2-6; D may correspond to TRBD1 or TRBD2 (5 bases each). The ends were cut back, 6 bases at V and 2 bases at J, with 17 bases in the middle. Germline V CDR1 and CDR2: SGHTA, FQGNSA. CDR3 length: 17 residues. The CDR3 coding sequence is TGTGCCAGCAGTCAAACGGGGCAGGTGACTGGGGCCAACGTCCTGACTTTC. Protein product: CASSQTGQVTGANVLTF. The full variable domain, rest sourced from reference TRBV7-2 and TRBJ2-6, is GAGVSQSPSNKVTEKGKDVELRCDPISGHTALYWYRQSLGQGLEFLIYFQGNSAPDKSGLPSDRFSAERTGGSVSTLTIQRTQQEDSAVYLCASSQTGQVTGANVLTFGAGSRLTVL.

This clonotype was observed a few times. The rearrangement links TRBV5-5 to TRBJ1-2, with TRBD1 matching over 8 bases. The ends lost 3 bases at V and 2 bases at J; junction bases unmatched: 3. Germline CDR1 reads SGHKS; CDR2 reads YYEKEE (reference sequence). This CDR3 is built from 14 residues. The CDR3 coding sequence is TGTGCCAGCAGCTCCGGGACAGGAAACTATGGCTACACCTTC. Translation gives CASSSGTGNYGYTF.

The chain employs TRBV5-1 and TRBJ2-3; 13 bases agree with TRBD2. The CDR3 length is 16 residues. With V trimmed by 4 bases and J by 5 bases, 7 bases remained unmatched. Germline lookup yields CDR1 SGHRS and CDR2 YFSETQ. CDR3 protein: CASSGLTSGRGDTQYF. The CDR3 DNA follows: TGCGCCAGCAGCGGATTAACTAGCGGGAGGGGAGATACGCAGTATTTT.

The chain is built from TRBV27 and TRBJ2-1, with 8 bases identical to TRBD2. The germline gives CDR1 MNHEY, CDR2 SMNVEV (reference sequence). The CDR3 is 14 amino acids. V gave up 3 bases and J gave up 4 bases; unmatched junction bases: 2. The CDR3: CASSLGLVYNEQFF. Written as DNA, the CDR3 is TGTGCCAGCAGTTTGGGACTAGTTTACAATGAGCAGTTCTTC.

The V and J genes are TRBV6-5 and TRBJ1-2, with 10 bases that match TRBD1. The CDR3 extends over 14 amino acids. V dropped 6 bases and J dropped 5; count of bases not matched to a gene: 6. Per the germline V gene, CDR1 is MNHEY and CDR2 is SVGAGI. The CDR3 loop is CASRPRDRGYGYTF. The CDR3 coding sequence is TGTGCCAGCAGGCCAAGGGACAGGGGTTATGGCTACACCTTC.

The genes are TRBV10-3 and TRBJ2-7; 8 bases align to TRBD2. J lost 0 bases, V lost 7 bases, and 8 bases had no gene match. The length of the CDR3 is 15 residues. CDR1 ENHRY and CDR2 SYGVKD come from the germline V gene. CDR3 amino acids: CAINGGGKSSYEQYF. In nucleotides, the CDR3 is TGTGCCATCAACGGGGGGGGGAAGAGCTCCTACGAGCAGTACTTC.

The rearrangement links TRBV7-2 to TRBJ1-1; D not resolved. The length of the CDR3 is 13 residues. Germline-derived CDR1 and CDR2 are SGHTA and FQGNSA. V gave up 3 bases and J gave up 1 base, with 6 bases separating them. The CDR3 DNA sequence: TGTGCCAGCAGCTTTTTTGAGAACACTGAAGCTTTCTTT. Its protein product is CASSFFENTEAFF.

At least ten counts were recorded for this clonotype. The genes are TRBV2 and TRBJ1-1; no clear D gene. Trimming shortened V by 7 bases and J by 11 bases, and 17 bases separated the two germline ends. Germline V gene lookup returns CDR1 SNHLY and CDR2 FYNNEI. CDR3 length equals 12 residues. This chain's CDR3 is CASKEAQLGAFF. CDR3 DNA sequence: TGTGCCAGCAAGGAAGCTCAACTTGGCGCTTTCTTT. The complete variable domain, with remaining parts taken from reference TRBV2 and TRBJ1-1, reads EPEVTQTPSHQVTQMGQEVILRCVPISNHLYFYWYRQILGQKVEFLVSFYNNEISEKSEIFDDQFSVERPDGSNFTLKIRSTKLEDSAMYFCASKEAQLGAFFGQGTRLTVV.

The table lists this clonotype with a few counts. The J gene is TRBJ2-2, the V gene TRBV7-7; D may be TRBD1 or TRBD2 (5 bases each). The V gene's germline CDR1 is SSHAT and CDR2 FNYEAQ (reference sequence). V gave up 5 bases and J gave up 2 bases, with 9 bases separating them. This CDR3 has 14 amino acids. The CDR3 loop is CASSRGINTGELFF. The CDR3 DNA sequence: TGTGCCAGCAGCCGGGGCATTAACACCGGGGAGCTGTTTTTT.

V and J are TRBV5-6 and TRBJ1-4; 7 nucleotides match TRBD1. The CDR3 has 16 amino acids. Germline lookup yields CDR1 SGHDT and CDR2 YYEEEE. Trimming removed 0 bases from V and 6 bases from J; junction bases left unmatched: 8. The CDR3 DNA reads as TGTGCCAGCAGCTTGGTTGGTAGGGGGCCCTATGAAAAACTGTTTTTT. Its protein product is CASSLVGRGPYEKLFF. The entire variable domain, with the rest obtained from reference TRBV5-6 and TRBJ1-4, is as follows: DAGVTQSPTHLIKTRGQQVTLRCSPKSGHDTVSWYQQALGQGPQFIFQYYEEEERQRGNFPDRFSGHQFPNYSSELNVNALLLGDSALYLCASSLVGRGPYEKLFFGSGTQLSVL.

V gene TRBV5-1 combines with J gene TRBJ2-3, with D perhaps TRBD2 (5 bases). Trimming left V 2 bases short and J 6 bases short, with 19 bases between. The CDR3 sequence is 16 residues long. From germline, CDR1 is SGHRS and CDR2 YFSETQ. The CDR3 protein is CASSFTTEGPRDTQYF. The CDR3 bases are TGCGCCAGCAGCTTTACTACCGAGGGCCCCCGGGATACGCAGTATTTT.

This clonotype was recorded once. The junction departs from germline at one end; a sequencing error may be responsible. The chain employs TRBV7-9 and TRBJ1-3; D is unresolved. The CDR3 consists of 15 residues. Germline loops: CDR1 SEHNR, CDR2 FQNEAQ (reference sequence). The CDR3 coding sequence is TGTGCCAGCGGCTTTGGTAGCGAAACAGGAAACACCATATATTTT. Amino acid sequence: CASGFGSETGNTIYF.

The chain couples TRBV4-1 to TRBJ1-3; D not resolved. There are 15 residues in the CDR3. Germline loops: CDR1 MGHRA, CDR2 YSYEKL. Trimming stripped 1 base from V and 4 bases from J, with 11 bases between. The DNA for the CDR3 is TGCGCCAGCAGCCAAGGCCCGGGGTGGGGAAACACCATATATTTT. Its translation is CASSQGPGWGNTIYF.

In its sample, this clonotype was seen many times. The chain uses TRBV14 and TRBJ1-1, with D possibly TRBD1 on 6 matching bases. The length of the CDR3 is 15 residues. Trimming stripped 1 base from V and 1 base from J, with 10 bases between. Germline V CDR1 and CDR2: SGHDN, FVKESK. The CDR3 is CASSQAAGANTEAFF. CDR3 coding DNA: TGTGCCAGCAGCCAAGCAGCAGGGGCGAACACTGAAGCTTTCTTT. The whole variable domain, remainder taken from reference TRBV14 and TRBJ1-1, is EAGVTQFPSHSVIEKGQTVTLRCDPISGHDNLYWYRRVMGKEIKFLLHFVKESKQDESGMPNNRFLAERTGGTYSTLKVQPAELEDSGVYFCASSQAAGANTEAFFGQGTRLTVV.

The chain joins TRBV7-2 to TRBJ1-2; maybe TRBD1 (5 bases). The germline V gene has CDR1 SGHTA and CDR2 FQGNSA. This CDR3 region has 14 residues. V gave up 0 bases and J gave up 9 bases, with 14 bases separating them. The CDR3 sequence: CASSLAGQGHSYTF. Here the CDR3 DNA reads TGTGCCAGCAGCTTAGCCGGGCAGGGTCATAGCTACACCTTC. The full variable domain, its missing parts supplied by reference TRBV7-2 and TRBJ1-2, is GAGVSQSPSNKVTEKGKDVELRCDPISGHTALYWYRQSLGQGLEFLIYFQGNSAPDKSGLPSDRFSAERTGGSVSTLTIQRTQQEDSAVYLCASSLAGQGHSYTFGSGTRLTVV.

This clonotype was seen more than once but under ten times. The chain employs TRBV6-2 or TRBV6-3 and TRBJ2-1; the D gene is possibly TRBD2 (5 bases). With 0 bases removed from V and 0 bases from J, the gap between germline ends came to 6 bases. The CDR3 is made up of 15 amino acids. CDR1 is MNHEY and CDR2 is SVGEGT in the germline V gene. DNA for the CDR3: TGTGCCAGCAGTTACTCAGGGAGCTCCTACAATGAGCAGTTCTTC. It yields the protein CASSYSGSSYNEQFF.

The chain recombines TRBV5-1 with TRBJ2-5; 10 positions agree with TRBD2. CDR1 is SGHRS and CDR2 is YFSETQ in the germline V gene. The CDR3 sequence is 15 residues long. Germline trimming cut 0 bases from V and 5 bases from J; bases unmatched to any gene: 4. The CDR3 DNA reads TGCGCCAGCAGCTTGGAACTAGCGGGGCAGGAGACCCAGTACTTC. As protein: CASSLELAGQETQYF.

The sample holds many counts of this clonotype. The rearrangement joins TRBV5-6 to TRBJ1-5; D possibly corresponds to TRBD1 (6 bases). Germline V gene data show CDR1 as SGHDT and CDR2 as YYEEEE. Trimming shortened V by 2 bases and J by 2 bases, and 11 bases separated the two germline ends. This CDR3 has 15 residues. The CDR3 here is CASSFGGPGNQPQHF. As DNA, the CDR3 is TGTGCCAGCAGCTTCGGGGGGCCGGGCAATCAGCCCCAGCATTTT.